These T cell receptor beta chains were read from a single sample in a study of control samples from healthy donors and cancer patients. Produced via immunoSEQ multiplex PCR; TCRdb's table is partial and in-frame only. The sample contains 150,000 to 200,000 clones, 70% to 90% of which appear only once. The specimen was blood. These receptor sequences come from a man between 18 and 29 years old in good health. CDR3s include the opening cysteine and the closing phenylalanine or tryptophan. Fields, in order: clone size, V gene, J gene, D gene, CDR3 protein, CDR3 DNA. A D gene is named only where the DNA matches it firmly. Size is stated for part of the rows, as once, few or many counts, or as a class when the clone is expanded.

>NA|TRBV6-2/TRBV6-3|TRBJ1-1|TRBD1
CASSRDSFSNTEAFF
TGTGCCAGCAGTCGGGACAGCTTTTCGAACACTGAAGCTTTCTTT
>NA|TRBV16|TRBJ1-1|NA
CASSLERVLWDTEAFF
TGTGCCAGCAGCCTAGAGAGGGTTCTGTGGGACACTGAAGCTTTCTTT
>NA|TRBV20-1|TRBJ2-1|NA
CSASRSGPYNEQFF
TGCAGTGCTAGTAGGAGCGGGCCCTACAATGAGCAGTTCTTC
>NA|TRBV9|TRBJ1-3|TRBD1
CASSVEGQGGNTIYF
TGTGCCAGCAGCGTTGAAGGACAGGGCGGAAACACCATATATTTT
>once|TRBV2|TRBJ1-5|TRBD1
CASSVRQGNNQPQHF
TGTGCCAGCAGCGTCCGACAGGGCAACAATCAGCCCCAGCATTTT
>NA|TRBV28|TRBJ1-3|TRBD1
CASSLSGTGSGNTIYF
TGTGCCAGCAGTTTGTCCGGGACAGGCTCTGGAAACACCATATATTTT
>NA|TRBV9|TRBJ1-3|NA
CASSEVGSSGNTIYF
TGTGCCAGCAGCGAGGTGGGGAGCTCTGGAAACACCATATATTTT
>NA|TRBV28|TRBJ2-7|NA
CASSFLSPTYEQYF
TGTGCCAGCAGTTTTTTGTCCCCAACCTACGAGCAGTACTTC
>NA|TRBV5-4|TRBJ1-2|NA
CASSLEREAGYTF
TGTGCCAGCAGCTTGGAACGGGAGGCTGGCTACACCTTC
>NA|TRBV28|TRBJ2-7|NA
CASSFISVYEQYF
TGTGCCAGCAGTTTTATTTCAGTCTACGAGCAGTACTTC
>once|TRBV30|TRBJ2-5|NA
CAWSVGQAQTQYF
TGTGCCTGGAGTGTTGGGCAGGCACAGACCCAGTACTTC
>NA|TRBV7-9|TRBJ2-1|TRBD2
CASSARTSSVNEQFF
TGTGCCAGCAGCGCGCGGACTAGTTCAGTCAATGAGCAGTTCTTC
>NA|TRBV28|TRBJ2-7|TRBD1
CASRPGQGYEQYF
TGTGCCAGCAGGCCGGGACAGGGTTACGAGCAGTACTTC
>NA|TRBV4-1|TRBJ1-3|NA
CARSRQGMVLSGNTIYF
TGCGCCCGCAGCCGCCAGGGGATGGTTCTTTCTGGAAACACCATATATTTT
>NA|TRBV4-3|TRBJ1-6|NA
CASSLRGQGNSPLHF
TGCGCCAGCAGCCTCCGGGGGCAGGGGAATTCACCCCTCCACTTT
>NA|TRBV4-3|TRBJ2-7|NA
CASSQIVGYEQYF
TGCGCCAGCAGCCAAATTGTGGGTTACGAGCAGTACTTC
>NA|TRBV7-2|TRBJ2-7|NA
CASSFGSFAYEQYF
TGTGCCAGCAGCTTTGGTTCGTTTGCGTACGAGCAGTACTTC
>NA|TRBV4-1|TRBJ2-2|TRBD1
CASSQRARTGNTGELFF
TGCGCCAGCAGCCAGAGGGCTCGGACAGGGAACACCGGGGAGCTGTTTTTT
>NA|TRBV2|TRBJ1-1|NA
CASTNAGTPNTEAFF
TGTGCCAGCACCAACGCCGGGACACCAAACACTGAAGCTTTCTTT
>NA|TRBV28|TRBJ1-4|NA
CASSSVTGINEKLFF
TGTGCCAGCAGTTCGGTTACAGGGATTAATGAAAAACTGTTTTTT
>NA|TRBV12-3/TRBV12-4|TRBJ1-4|NA
CASGRRLDEKLFF
TGTGCCAGCGGGAGGCGTCTGGATGAAAAACTGTTTTTT
>NA|TRBV12-3/TRBV12-4|TRBJ1-4|NA
CASSFMSDEKLFF
TGTGCCAGCAGTTTCATGAGTGATGAAAAACTGTTTTTT
>NA|TRBV30|TRBJ2-3|NA
CAWSVFLESDTQYF
TGTGCCTGGAGTGTATTTCTAGAATCAGATACGCAGTATTTT
>few|TRBV4-2|TRBJ1-5|TRBD1
CASSQDRQGQPQHF
TGTGCCAGCAGCCAGGACAGACAGGGTCAGCCCCAGCATTTT
>NA|TRBV7-3|TRBJ2-7|NA
CASSLSYRECYEQYF
TGTGCCAGCAGCTTAAGCTACAGGGAATGCTACGAGCAGTACTTC
>NA|TRBV6-2/TRBV6-3|TRBJ1-2|TRBD1
CASSSRPDRAGYTF
TGTGCCAGCAGTTCAAGACCGGACAGGGCGGGCTACACCTTC
>NA|TRBV4-1|TRBJ2-2|NA
CASSQEGRGGTGELFF
TGCGCCAGCAGCCAAGAGGGGCGGGGTGGAACCGGGGAGCTGTTTTTT
>NA|TRBV5-5|TRBJ1-1|NA
CASSPPGRGFTEAFF
TGTGCCAGCAGCCCTCCGGGCAGAGGGTTCACTGAAGCTTTCTTT
>few|TRBV30|TRBJ1-6|NA
CAWSGGRGNSPLHF
TGTGCCTGGAGTGGTGGCAGGGGTAATTCACCCCTCCACTTT
>NA|TRBV6-5|TRBJ1-6|NA
CASSYEGNSPLHF
TGTGCCAGCAGTTATGAGGGGAATTCACCCCTCCACTTT
>NA|TRBV3-1/TRBV3-2|TRBJ1-5|TRBD1
CASSPGQTIDQPQHF
TGTGCCAGCAGTCCGGGACAGACAATAGATCAGCCCCAGCATTTT
>NA|TRBV28|TRBJ1-2|NA
CASSLRVYGYTF
TGTGCCAGCAGTCTCCGGGTGTATGGCTACACCTTC
>NA|TRBV27|TRBJ1-6|NA
CASSLIGDSPLHF
TGTGCCAGCAGTTTGATTGGGGATTCACCCCTCCACTTT
>NA|TRBV2|TRBJ2-5|NA
CASSAVAGETQYF
TGTGCCAGCAGTGCGGTCGCAGGAGAGACCCAGTACTTC
>NA|TRBV19|TRBJ1-5|NA
CASSIDRPLSNQPQHF
TGTGCCAGTAGTATAGATCGACCCTTGAGCAATCAGCCCCAGCATTTT
>once|TRBV6-4|TRBJ2-1|TRBD2
CASSDGAGGYNEQFF
TGTGCCAGCAGTGACGGAGCGGGGGGTTACAATGAGCAGTTCTTC
>NA|TRBV6-6|TRBJ1-1|NA
CASSLGDRGKLNTEAFF
TGTGCCAGCAGTCTGGGGGATCGAGGGAAGTTGAACACTGAAGCTTTCTTT
>NA|TRBV4-1|TRBJ1-2|TRBD1
CASSQGGQSYGYTF
TGCGCCAGCAGCCAAGGGGGACAGAGCTATGGCTACACCTTC
>NA|TRBV28|TRBJ2-1|TRBD1
CASSDWTGSNEQFF
TGTGCCAGCAGTGATTGGACAGGGTCTAATGAGCAGTTCTTC
>NA|TRBV10-3|TRBJ1-2|NA
CAISAQGWDGYTF
TGTGCCATCAGCGCCCAGGGGTGGGATGGCTACACCTTC
>once|TRBV5-1|TRBJ2-2|TRBD1
CASRTGASNTGELFF
TGCGCCAGCAGAACAGGGGCCTCGAACACCGGGGAGCTGTTTTTT
>NA|TRBV4-1|TRBJ1-2|TRBD1
CASSQGRSTGGVNYGYTF
TGCGCCAGCAGCCAAGGTCGATCGACAGGGGGTGTTAACTATGGCTACACCTTC
>NA|TRBV7-6|TRBJ2-7|NA
CASSLARPGATYEQYF
TGTGCCAGCAGCTTAGCGCGGCCAGGAGCCACCTACGAGCAGTACTTC
>once|TRBV28|TRBJ1-2|NA
CASSFAAVSSYGYTF
TGTGCCAGCAGTTTTGCTGCGGTGTCCTCCTATGGCTACACCTTC
>once|TRBV18|TRBJ1-2|NA
CASSPFLDWNYGYTF
TGTGCCAGCTCACCGTTCCTCGACTGGAACTATGGCTACACCTTC
>NA|TRBV19|TRBJ2-6|NA
CASVGRYGANVLTF
TGTGCGTCGGTTGGGCGGTACGGGGCCAACGTCCTGACTTTC
>NA|TRBV6-5|TRBJ1-6|TRBD1
CASSLVRGLWSPLHF
TGTGCCAGCAGCCTGGTCAGGGGGCTTTGGTCACCCCTCCACTTT
>NA|TRBV5-4|TRBJ1-2|NA
CASSLPRGSLGGYTF
TGTGCCAGCAGCTTGCCACGGGGTTCCCTTGGTGGCTACACCTTC
>NA|TRBV4-1|TRBJ2-5|NA
CASSQAYLSGTQYF
TGCGCCAGCAGCCAAGCCTACTTATCGGGGACCCAGTACTTC
>NA|TRBV19|TRBJ2-2|NA
CASSPRTSTGELFF
TGTGCCAGTAGTCCCAGGACTTCCACCGGGGAGCTGTTTTTT
>NA|TRBV30|TRBJ2-7|TRBD1
CAWSTGTGDYEQYF
TGTGCCTGGAGTACTGGGACAGGGGACTACGAGCAGTACTTC
>NA|TRBV6-5|TRBJ2-5|TRBD1
CASSTLGTGQETQYF
TGTGCCAGCAGTACCCTCGGGACAGGGCAAGAGACCCAGTACTTC
>NA|TRBV7-2|TRBJ2-7|NA
CASSPLGGEQYF
TGTGCCAGCAGCCCACTGGGGGGCGAGCAGTACTTC
>NA|TRBV15|TRBJ2-1|TRBD2
CATSDRGLAGHSYNEQFF
TGTGCCACCAGCGACAGGGGACTAGCGGGGCACTCCTACAATGAGCAGTTCTTC
>NA|TRBV18|TRBJ1-1|NA
CASSVNGGGSTEAFF
TGTGCCAGCTCAGTCAATGGTGGGGGATCCACTGAAGCTTTCTTT
>NA|TRBV4-2|TRBJ2-2|NA
CASSQDSPGELFF
TGTGCCAGCAGCCAAGATTCTCCCGGGGAGCTGTTTTTT
>NA|TRBV20-1|TRBJ1-2|NA
CSARDLGYTF
TGCAGTGCTAGAGACCTAGGCTACACCTTC
>once|TRBV28|TRBJ2-5|TRBD1
CASSRPGTGSQETQYF
TGTGCCAGCAGTCGTCCCGGGACAGGGAGCCAAGAGACCCAGTACTTC
>NA|TRBV5-6|TRBJ2-1|TRBD2
CASSPGTSVRNEQFF
TGTGCCAGCAGCCCTGGGACTAGCGTCAGAAATGAGCAGTTCTTC